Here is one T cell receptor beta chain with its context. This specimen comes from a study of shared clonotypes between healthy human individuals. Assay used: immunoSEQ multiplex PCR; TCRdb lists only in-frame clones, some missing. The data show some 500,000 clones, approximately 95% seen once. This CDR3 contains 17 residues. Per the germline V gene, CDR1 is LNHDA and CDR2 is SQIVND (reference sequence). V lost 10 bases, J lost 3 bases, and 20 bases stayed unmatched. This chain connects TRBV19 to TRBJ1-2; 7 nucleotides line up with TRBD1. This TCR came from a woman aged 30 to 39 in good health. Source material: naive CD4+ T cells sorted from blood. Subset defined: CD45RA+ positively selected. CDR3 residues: CATEPAGWAGGHYGYTF. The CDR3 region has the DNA TGTGCCACCGAACCCGCGGGGTGGGCAGGGGGTCACTATGGCTACACCTTC.